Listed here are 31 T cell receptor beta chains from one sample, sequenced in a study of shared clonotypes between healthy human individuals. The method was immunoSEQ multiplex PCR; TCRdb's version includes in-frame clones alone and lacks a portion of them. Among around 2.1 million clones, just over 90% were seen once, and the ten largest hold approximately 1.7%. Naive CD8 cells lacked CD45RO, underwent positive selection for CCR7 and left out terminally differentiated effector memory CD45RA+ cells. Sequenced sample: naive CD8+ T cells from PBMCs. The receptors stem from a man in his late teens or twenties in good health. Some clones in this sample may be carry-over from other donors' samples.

Written as DNA, the CDR3 is TGTGCCAGCAGCGCGGGGACAGGGGTTAAAGCTTTCTTT. It is translated as CASSAGTGVKAFF. This chain joins TRBV7-6 and TRBJ1-1; 10 nucleotides line up with TRBD1. Per germline, CDR1 SGHVS and CDR2 FNYEAQ. V shed 5 bases and J 9 bases; nucleotides not matched to a gene: 6. The CDR3 consists of 13 residues.

CDR3 sequence: CASSQEQGHSYEQYF. The CDR3 DNA reads TGCGCCAGCAGCCAAGAACAGGGACACTCCTACGAGCAGTACTTC. The chain employs TRBV4-1 and TRBJ2-7; tentative D call: TRBD1 (6 bases). Germline CDR1 is MGHRA and CDR2 is YSYEKL. With 0 bases removed from V and 0 bases from J, the gap between germline ends came to 9 bases. The length of the CDR3 is 15 residues.

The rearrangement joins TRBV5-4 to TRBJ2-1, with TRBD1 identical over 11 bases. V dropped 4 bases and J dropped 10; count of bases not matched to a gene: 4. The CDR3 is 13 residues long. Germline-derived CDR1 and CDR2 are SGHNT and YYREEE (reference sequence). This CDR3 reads CASSPGQGDEQFF. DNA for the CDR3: TGTGCCAGCAGCCCGGGACAGGGGGACGAGCAGTTCTTC.

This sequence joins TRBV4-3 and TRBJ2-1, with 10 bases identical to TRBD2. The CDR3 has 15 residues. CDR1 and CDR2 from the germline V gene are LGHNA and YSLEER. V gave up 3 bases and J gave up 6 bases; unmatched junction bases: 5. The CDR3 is CASSHIAGGSNEQFF. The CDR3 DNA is TGCGCCAGCAGCCACATAGCGGGAGGTTCCAATGAGCAGTTCTTC.

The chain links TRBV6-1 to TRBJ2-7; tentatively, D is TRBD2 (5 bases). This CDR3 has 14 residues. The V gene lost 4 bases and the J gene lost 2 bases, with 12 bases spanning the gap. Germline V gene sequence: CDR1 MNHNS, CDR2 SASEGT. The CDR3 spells CASSGPGVPYEQYF. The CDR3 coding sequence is TGTGCCAGCAGTGGCCCCGGGGTACCCTACGAGCAGTACTTC.

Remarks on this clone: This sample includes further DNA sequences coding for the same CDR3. DNA for the CDR3: TGTGCCAGCAGCTCCCGACAGGGTCCTAGCACAGATACGCAGTATTTT. Translation: CASSSRQGPSTDTQYF. V gene TRBV7-9 combines with J gene TRBJ2-3; 7 bases fit TRBD1. Trimming took 4 bases from V and 0 from J; bases not matched to a gene: 7. Looked up from germline, CDR1 is SEHNR and CDR2 is FQNEAQ (reference sequence). The CDR3 spans 16 residues. Together with reference TRBV7-9 and TRBJ2-3, the CDR3 gives the full variable domain: DTGVSQNPRHKITKRGQNVTFRCDPISEHNRLYWYRQTLGQGPEFLTYFQNEAQLEKSRLLSDRFSAERPKGSFSTLEIQRTEQGDSAMYLCASSSRQGPSTDTQYFGPGTRLTVL.

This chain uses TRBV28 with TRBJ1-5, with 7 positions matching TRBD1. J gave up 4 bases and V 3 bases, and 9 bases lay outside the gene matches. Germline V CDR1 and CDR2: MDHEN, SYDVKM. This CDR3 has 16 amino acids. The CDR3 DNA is TGTGCCAGCAGTTTGACTGGAGGGGGCAGTAATCAGCCCCAGCATTTT. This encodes CASSLTGGGSNQPQHF.

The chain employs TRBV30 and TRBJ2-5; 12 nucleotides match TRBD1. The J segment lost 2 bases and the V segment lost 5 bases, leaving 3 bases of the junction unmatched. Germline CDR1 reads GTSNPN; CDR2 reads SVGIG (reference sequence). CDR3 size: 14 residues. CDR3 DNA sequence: TGTGCCTGGGGGACAGGGGGCACTCAAGAGACCCAGTACTTC. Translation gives CAWGTGGTQETQYF.

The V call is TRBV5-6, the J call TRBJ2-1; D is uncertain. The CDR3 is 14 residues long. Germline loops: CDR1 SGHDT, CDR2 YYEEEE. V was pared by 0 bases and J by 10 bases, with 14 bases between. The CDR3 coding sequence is TGTGCCAGCAGCTTGGACCCTGAAACCCCGGAGCAGTTCTTC. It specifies CASSLDPETPEQFF.

The CDR3 sequence is CASSLEVSYEQYF. DNA for the CDR3: TGTGCCAGCAGCTTAGAGGTCAGCTACGAGCAGTACTTC. This chain joins TRBV11-2 and TRBJ2-7, with no clear D. This CDR3 has 13 amino acids. Germline lookup yields CDR1 SGHAT and CDR2 FQNNGV. Trimming shortened V by 0 bases and J by 3 bases, and 6 bases separated the two germline ends.

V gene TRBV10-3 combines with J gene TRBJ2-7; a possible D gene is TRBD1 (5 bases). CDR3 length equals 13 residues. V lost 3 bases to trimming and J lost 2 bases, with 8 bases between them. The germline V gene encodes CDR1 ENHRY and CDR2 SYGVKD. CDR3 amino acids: CAISEGAAYEQYF. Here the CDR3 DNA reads TGTGCCATCAGTGAAGGGGCCGCCTACGAGCAGTACTTC.

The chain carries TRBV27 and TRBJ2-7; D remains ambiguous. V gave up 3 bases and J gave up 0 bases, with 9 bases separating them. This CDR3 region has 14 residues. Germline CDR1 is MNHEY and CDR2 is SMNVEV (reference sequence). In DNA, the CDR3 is TGTGCCAGCAGTTTCGCACTGACCTCCTACGAGCAGTACTTC. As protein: CASSFALTSYEQYF.

CDR3 residues: CASSGEGVTEAFF. CDR3 coding DNA: TGTGCCAGCAGTGGGGAGGGAGTCACTGAAGCTTTCTTT. The V call is TRBV28, the J call TRBJ1-1; D gene uncertain. The CDR3 consists of 13 residues. V lost 5 bases and J lost 4, with 11 bases in between. Germline CDR1 and CDR2: MDHEN and SYDVKM.

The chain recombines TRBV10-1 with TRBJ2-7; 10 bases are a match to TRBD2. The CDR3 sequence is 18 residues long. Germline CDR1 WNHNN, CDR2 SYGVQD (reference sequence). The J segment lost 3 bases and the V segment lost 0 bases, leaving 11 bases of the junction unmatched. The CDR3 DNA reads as TGCGCCAGCAGTGAGTCAATTTCACTAGCGGGGAACTACTACGAGCAGTACTTC. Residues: CASSESISLAGNYYEQYF.

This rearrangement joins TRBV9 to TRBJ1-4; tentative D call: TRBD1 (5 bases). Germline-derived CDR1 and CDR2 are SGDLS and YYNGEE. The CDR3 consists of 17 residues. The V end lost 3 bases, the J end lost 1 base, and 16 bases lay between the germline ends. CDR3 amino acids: CASSDGRGRGTNEKLFF. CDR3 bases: TGTGCCAGCAGCGACGGACGGGGCCGCGGAACTAATGAAAAACTGTTTTTT.

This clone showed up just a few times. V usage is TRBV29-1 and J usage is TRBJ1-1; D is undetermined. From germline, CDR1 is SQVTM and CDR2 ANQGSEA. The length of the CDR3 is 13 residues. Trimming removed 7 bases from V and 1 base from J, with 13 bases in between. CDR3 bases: TGCAGCGCCACGGCGGGGTCGAACACTGAAGCTTTCTTT. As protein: CSATAGSNTEAFF.

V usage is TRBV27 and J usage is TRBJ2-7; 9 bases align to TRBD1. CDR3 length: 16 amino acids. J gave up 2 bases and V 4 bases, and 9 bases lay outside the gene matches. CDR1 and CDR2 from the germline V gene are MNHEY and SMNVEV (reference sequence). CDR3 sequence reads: CASSSSSGTGPYEQYF. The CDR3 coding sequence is TGTGCCAGCAGTTCCTCCTCCGGGACAGGGCCCTACGAGCAGTACTTC.

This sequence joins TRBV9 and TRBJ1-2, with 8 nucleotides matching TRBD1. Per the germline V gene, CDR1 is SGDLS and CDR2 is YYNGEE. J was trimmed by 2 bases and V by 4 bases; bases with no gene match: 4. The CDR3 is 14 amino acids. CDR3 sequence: CASSNRDRNYGYTF. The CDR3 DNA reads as TGTGCCAGCAGCAACCGGGACAGGAACTATGGCTACACCTTC.

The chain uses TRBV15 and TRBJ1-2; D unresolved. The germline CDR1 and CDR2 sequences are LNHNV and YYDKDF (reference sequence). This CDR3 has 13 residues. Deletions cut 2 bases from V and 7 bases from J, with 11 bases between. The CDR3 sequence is CATSRLAKGGYTF. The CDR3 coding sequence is TGTGCCACCAGCAGATTGGCCAAGGGTGGCTACACCTTC.

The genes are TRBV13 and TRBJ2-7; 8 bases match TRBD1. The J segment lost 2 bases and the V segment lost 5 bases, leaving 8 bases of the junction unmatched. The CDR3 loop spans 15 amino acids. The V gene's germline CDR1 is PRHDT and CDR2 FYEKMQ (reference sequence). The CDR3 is CASSHPGQETYEQYF. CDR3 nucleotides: TGTGCCAGCAGCCACCCGGGACAGGAGACCTACGAGCAGTACTTC.

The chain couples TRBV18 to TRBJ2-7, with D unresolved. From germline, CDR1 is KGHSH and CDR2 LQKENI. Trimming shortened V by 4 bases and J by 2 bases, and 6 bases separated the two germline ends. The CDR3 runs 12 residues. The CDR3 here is CASSQAPYEQYF. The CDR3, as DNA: TGTGCCAGCTCACAGGCCCCCTACGAGCAGTACTTC.

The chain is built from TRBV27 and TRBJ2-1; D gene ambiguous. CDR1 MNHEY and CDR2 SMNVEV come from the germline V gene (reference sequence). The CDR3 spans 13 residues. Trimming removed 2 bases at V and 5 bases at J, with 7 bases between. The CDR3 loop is CASSLRTHNEQFF. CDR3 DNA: TGTGCCAGCAGTTTAAGGACCCACAATGAGCAGTTCTTC.

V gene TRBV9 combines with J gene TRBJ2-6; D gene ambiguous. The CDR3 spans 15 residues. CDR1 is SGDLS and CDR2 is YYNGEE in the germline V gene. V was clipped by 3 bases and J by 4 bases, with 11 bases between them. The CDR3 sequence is CASSAYGSGANVLTF. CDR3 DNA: TGTGCCAGCAGCGCCTACGGTTCCGGGGCCAACGTCCTGACTTTC. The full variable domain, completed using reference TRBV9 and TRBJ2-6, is DSGVTQTPKHLITATGQRVTLRCSPRSGDLSVYWYQQSLDQGLQFLIQYYNGEERAKGNILERFSAQQFPDLHSELNLSSLELGDSALYFCASSAYGSGANVLTFGAGSRLTVL.

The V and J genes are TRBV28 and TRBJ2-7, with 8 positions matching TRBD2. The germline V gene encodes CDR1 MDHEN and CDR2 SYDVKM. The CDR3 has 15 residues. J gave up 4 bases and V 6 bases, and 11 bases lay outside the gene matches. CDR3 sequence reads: CASRRGSGEIYEQYF. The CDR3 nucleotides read TGTGCCAGCAGGAGGGGTAGCGGGGAGATATACGAGCAGTACTTC.

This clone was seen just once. In DNA, the CDR3 is TGTGCCAGCGGCAGAAAATACAATGAGCAGTTCTTC. As protein: CASGRKYNEQFF. The chain employs TRBV2 and TRBJ2-1; D remains unclear. The germline gives CDR1 SNHLY, CDR2 FYNNEI. This CDR3 contains 12 residues. Trimming cost V 8 bases and J 4 bases, with 9 bases left between them.

The CDR3 nucleotides read TGTGCCAGCAGCTTGCGGCACCTATCATACTCCTACGAGCAGTACTTC. Residues: CASSLRHLSYSYEQYF. The rearrangement uses TRBV5-5 and TRBJ2-7; no definite D call. V was clipped by 1 base and J by 0 bases, with 14 bases between them. Germline CDR1 SGHKS, CDR2 YYEKEE (reference sequence). The CDR3 totals 16 residues.

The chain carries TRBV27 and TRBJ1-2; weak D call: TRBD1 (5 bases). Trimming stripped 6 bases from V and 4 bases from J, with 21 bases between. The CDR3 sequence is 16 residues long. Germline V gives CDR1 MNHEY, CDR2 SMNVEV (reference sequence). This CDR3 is CASSPRDPRMGYGYTF. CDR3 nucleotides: TGTGCCAGCAGCCCCCGGGACCCAAGAATGGGCTATGGCTACACCTTC.

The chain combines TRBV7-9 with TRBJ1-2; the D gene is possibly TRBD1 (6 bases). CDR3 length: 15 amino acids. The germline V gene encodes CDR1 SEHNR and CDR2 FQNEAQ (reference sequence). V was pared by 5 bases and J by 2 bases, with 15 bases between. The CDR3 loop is CASSNGGQLNYGYTF. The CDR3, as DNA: TGTGCCAGCAGCAATGGGGGGCAGTTAAACTATGGCTACACCTTC.

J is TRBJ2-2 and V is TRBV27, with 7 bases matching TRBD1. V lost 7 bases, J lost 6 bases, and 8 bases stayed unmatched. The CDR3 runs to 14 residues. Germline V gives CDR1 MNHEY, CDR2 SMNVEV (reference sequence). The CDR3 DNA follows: TGTGCCAGCACCTCGACAGGGAAGGCCGGGGAGCTGTTTTTT. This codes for CASTSTGKAGELFF.

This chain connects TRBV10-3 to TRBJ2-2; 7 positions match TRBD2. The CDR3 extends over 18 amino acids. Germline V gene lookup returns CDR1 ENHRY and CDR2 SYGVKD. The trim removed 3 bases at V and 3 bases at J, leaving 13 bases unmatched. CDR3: CAISEPDLGGRDTGELFF. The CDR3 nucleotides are TGTGCCATCAGTGAACCAGACCTCGGCGGGAGAGACACCGGGGAGCTGTTTTTT.

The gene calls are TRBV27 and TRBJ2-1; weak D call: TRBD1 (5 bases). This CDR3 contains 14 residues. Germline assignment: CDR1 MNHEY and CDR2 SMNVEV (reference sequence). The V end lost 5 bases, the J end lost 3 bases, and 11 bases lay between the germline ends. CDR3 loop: CASSPTGFYNEQFF. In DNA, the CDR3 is TGTGCCAGCAGTCCCACAGGTTTCTACAATGAGCAGTTCTTC.